Presented here are 13 T cell receptor beta chains from one specimen sequenced in a study of T cell responses to AZD1222 COVID-19 vaccine. Method: immunoSEQ multiplex PCR; TCRdb's copy keeps in-frame clones and lacks some. In the table there are under 150,000 clones, roughly 92% of which are singletons. The sample was peripheral blood, taken on day 0 of AZD1222 vaccination. Receptors originate from an adult in good health.

The rearrangement uses TRBV7-8 and TRBJ2-7; D possibly corresponds to TRBD1 (5 bases). The V end was cut by 5 bases, the J end by 5 bases, with 25 bases between. CDR3 size: 17 residues. Germline V gene data show CDR1 as SGHVS and CDR2 as FQNEAQ. The CDR3 sequence is CASSRYYGQGATHEQYF. In DNA, the CDR3 is TGTGCCAGCAGCCGCTATTATGGTCAGGGTGCCACCCACGAGCAGTACTTC. Using reference TRBV7-8 and TRBJ2-7 for the parts outside the CDR3, the full variable domain is GAGVSQSPRYKVAKRGQDVALRCDPISGHVSLFWYQQALGQGPEFLTYFQNEAQLDKSGLPSDRFFAERPEGSVSTLKIQRTQQEDSAVYLCASSRYYGQGATHEQYFGPGTRLTVT.

The chain joins TRBV2 to TRBJ2-4, with D perhaps matching TRBD1 or TRBD2 (5 bases each). Per the germline V gene, CDR1 is SNHLY and CDR2 is FYNNEI. CDR3 length: 13 residues. The V and J ends lost 7 bases and 6 bases respectively, with 13 bases between them. The CDR3 reads CASKHLRGNIQYF. The CDR3 DNA reads as TGTGCCAGCAAGCACTTGAGGGGAAACATTCAGTACTTC. The full variable domain, its missing parts supplied by reference TRBV2 and TRBJ2-4, is EPEVTQTPSHQVTQMGQEVILRCVPISNHLYFYWYRQILGQKVEFLVSFYNNEISEKSEIFDDQFSVERPDGSNFTLKIRSTKLEDSAMYFCASKHLRGNIQYFGAGTRLSVL.

This clone has only a few counts. The chain uses TRBV4-1 and TRBJ2-3; D possibly corresponds to TRBD1 (5 bases). V lost 5 bases and J 0 bases, leaving 6 bases between the germline ends. The CDR3 covers 13 residues. The germline CDR1 and CDR2 sequences are MGHRA and YSYEKL. The CDR3 DNA reads TGCGCCAGCAGCAGGGGTAGCACAGATACGCAGTATTTT. Translated, it gives CASSRGSTDTQYF.

The chain has TRBV28 and TRBJ1-5, with unresolved D. The CDR3 extends over 16 amino acids. Per the germline V gene, CDR1 is MDHEN and CDR2 is SYDVKM. Trimming stripped 6 bases from V and 4 bases from J, with 19 bases between. CDR3 coding DNA: TGTGCCAGCAGGCCATCAAACGATTGGGGAAATCAGCCCCAGCATTTT. It translates to CASRPSNDWGNQPQHF.

The rearrangement links TRBV19 to TRBJ2-2; D is unresolved. This CDR3 has 11 amino acids. The germline gives CDR1 LNHDA, CDR2 SQIVND (reference sequence). V lost 9 bases and J 8 bases, leaving 10 bases between the germline ends. The CDR3 DNA is TGTGCCAGCGAATTAGTGGGGGAGCTGTTTTTT. As protein: CASELVGELFF. Combining the CDR3 with reference TRBV19 and TRBJ2-2 gives the whole variable domain DGGITQSPKYLFRKEGQNVTLSCEQNLNHDAMYWYRQDPGQGLRLIYYSQIVNDFQKGDIAEGYSVSREKKESFPLTVTSAQKNPTAFYLCASELVGELFFGEGSRLTVL.

This clone was counted once. This chain joins TRBV29-1 and TRBJ2-3; D is ambiguous. This CDR3 comprises 11 residues. Trimming pared 3 bases from V and 5 bases from J, leaving 6 bases between. The germline gives CDR1 SQVTM, CDR2 ANQGSEA. The CDR3 nucleotides are TGCAGCGTTGATGTCCGAGATACGCAGTATTTT. Translation: CSVDVRDTQYF.

The sample holds one count of this clone. V usage is TRBV5-1 and J usage is TRBJ2-7; D may be TRBD1 (5 bases). This CDR3 is built from 13 residues. V was cut by 0 bases and J by 5 bases, with 9 bases left in between. The germline CDR1 and CDR2 sequences are SGHRS and YFSETQ. CDR3 region: CASSLDRFNEQYF. In nucleotides, the CDR3 is TGCGCCAGCAGCTTGGACAGGTTCAACGAGCAGTACTTC.

The chain carries TRBV19 and TRBJ2-1; either TRBD1 or TRBD2 may fit D (5 bases each). The ends were cut back, 9 bases at V and 5 bases at J, with 23 bases in the middle. This CDR3 region has 16 residues. Germline V gene data show CDR1 as LNHDA and CDR2 as SQIVND (reference sequence). In DNA form, the CDR3 reads TGTGCCAGATCCCGGGACCCCAGACCGATTGACAATGAGCAGTTCTTC. Amino acids: CARSRDPRPIDNEQFF.

The rearrangement uses TRBV3-1 (or the pseudogene TRBV3-2) and TRBJ1-1, with D possibly TRBD1 on 5 matching bases. The length of the CDR3 is 12 residues. The germline V gene has CDR1 LGHDT and CDR2 YNNKEL (reference sequence). Trimming pared 5 bases from V and 8 bases from J, leaving 12 bases between. CDR3 sequence: CASSGPGPEAFF. The CDR3 DNA is TGTGCCAGCAGCGGGCCGGGACCGGAAGCTTTCTTT.

V gene TRBV7-2 combines with J gene TRBJ2-3; no clear D. Looked up from germline, CDR1 is SGHTA and CDR2 is FQGNSA. V was shortened by 5 bases and J by 1 base, with 16 bases between the two germline ends. CDR3 size: 16 residues. The CDR3 loop reads CASSPPWQGRTDTQYF. The CDR3, as DNA: TGTGCCAGCAGCCCCCCTTGGCAAGGCCGCACAGATACGCAGTATTTT.

The chain carries TRBV7-2 and TRBJ2-5; 13 bases are shared with TRBD2. CDR1 is SGHTA, CDR2 FQGNSA, per germline. Germline trimming cut 1 base from V and 0 bases from J; bases unmatched to any gene: 5. The CDR3 length is 18 residues. The CDR3 loop is CASSLGTSGGLHQETQYF. The CDR3 DNA follows: TGTGCCAGCAGCTTAGGGACTAGCGGGGGCCTGCACCAAGAGACCCAGTACTTC.

This sequence joins TRBV7-2 and TRBJ2-5; the match to TRBD2 covers 12 bases. CDR3 length: 15 residues. Germline CDR1 and CDR2: SGHTA and FQGNSA. The junction had 5 bases not matched to a gene; V was cut back by 4 bases and J by 5 bases. This chain's CDR3 is CASSSSGGAWETQYF. The CDR3 nucleotides read TGTGCCAGCAGCTCTAGCGGGGGGGCATGGGAGACCCAGTACTTC.

This chain uses TRBV7-2 with TRBJ1-4; D remains ambiguous. The V end was cut by 5 bases, the J end by 10 bases, with 14 bases between. The germline CDR1 and CDR2 sequences are SGHTA and FQGNSA. This CDR3 has 13 amino acids. In DNA form, the CDR3 reads TGTGCCAGCAGCCCCGGGGAATGGGGAAAACTGTTTTTT. Translation: CASSPGEWGKLFF.